Listed here are 7 T cell receptor beta chains from one sample, sequenced in a study of blood T cells in healthy people across ages. Primed by a sample-barcoded 5' primer and a J-beta primer mix, a second PCR proceeded for about 6 to 11 cycles. TCRdb reprocessed the 5' RACE reads via MiXCR and lists one record per CDR3 protein. The data show approximately 730,000 distinct CDR3 sequences, about 53% seen once. Specimen: blood. The receptors were gathered from a man older than 75 in good health.

This rearrangement joins TRBV2 to TRBJ1-5; D possibly corresponds to TRBD1 (6 bases). The V end lost 5 bases, the J end lost 3 bases, and 14 bases lay between the germline ends. This CDR3 spans 15 amino acids. The germline V gene encodes CDR1 SNHLY and CDR2 FYNNEI. The CDR3 nucleotides are TGTGCCAGCAGTATCGACAGGTTCGCCAATCAGCCCCAGCATTTT. Protein: CASSIDRFANQPQHF. Variable domain in full (rest from reference TRBV2 and TRBJ1-5): EPEVTQTPSHQVTQMGQEVILRCVPISNHLYFYWYRQILGQKVEFLVSFYNNEISEKSEIFDDQFSVERPDGSNFTLKIRSTKLEDSAMYFCASSIDRFANQPQHFGDGTRLSIL.

This chain joins TRBV9 and TRBJ2-1; tentatively, D is TRBD1 or TRBD2 (6 bases each). V gave up 3 bases and J gave up 0 bases, with 16 bases separating them. CDR1 is SGDLS, CDR2 YYNGEE, per germline. The CDR3 runs to 17 residues. CDR3 protein: CASSEGGRGSSYNEQFF. The CDR3 coding sequence is TGTGCCAGCAGCGAGGGGGGTAGGGGTAGCTCCTACAATGAGCAGTTCTTC.

This chain joins TRBV11-1 and TRBJ1-1; D might be TRBD1 (5 bases). V was cut by 1 base and J by 4 bases, with 16 bases left in between. The CDR3 is made up of 16 amino acids. Germline values: CDR1 SGHAT, CDR2 FQDESV (reference sequence). The CDR3 loop is CASSLGNRPRGTEAFF. The DNA for the CDR3 is TGTGCCAGCAGCTTAGGGAACAGGCCGAGGGGCACTGAAGCTTTCTTT.

The genes are TRBV15 and TRBJ2-5, with D tentatively TRBD2 (6 bases). The CDR3 loop spans 14 amino acids. Germline values: CDR1 LNHNV, CDR2 YYDKDF (reference sequence). Trimming stripped 0 bases from V and 11 bases from J, with 16 bases between. CDR3 sequence reads: CATSRDLASREQYF. The CDR3, as DNA: TGTGCCACCAGCAGAGATCTGGCGTCTCGGGAGCAGTACTTC. Using reference TRBV15 and TRBJ2-5 for the parts outside the CDR3, the full variable domain is DAMVIQNPRYQVTQFGKPVTLSCSQTLNHNVMYWYQQKSSQAPKLLFHYYDKDFNNEADTPDNFQSRRPNTSFCFLDIRSPGLGDTAMYLCATSRDLASREQYFGPGTRLLVL.

This sequence joins TRBV11-2 and TRBJ2-2, with a tentative D call TRBD2 (5 bases). Germline loops: CDR1 SGHAT, CDR2 FQNNGV. The CDR3 has 15 residues. Trimming took 2 bases from V and 6 from J, leaving 13 bases between them. In DNA, the CDR3 is TGTGCCAGCAGCTTACGAGGGTCTGCGGCCGGGGAGCTGTTTTTT. Protein sequence: CASSLRGSAAGELFF.

The rearrangement joins TRBV6-6 to TRBJ2-7; weak D call: TRBD1 (5 bases). There are 13 residues in the CDR3. Per the germline V gene, CDR1 is MNHNY and CDR2 is SVGAGI (reference sequence). The ends were cut back, 6 bases at V and 3 bases at J, with 12 bases in the middle. CDR3 sequence (DNA): TGTGCCAGCAGGTACGGACAAGGCTACGAGCAGTACTTC. Its protein product is CASRYGQGYEQYF.

This chain connects TRBV12-3 or TRBV12-4 to TRBJ1-2, with 8 nucleotides matching TRBD1. V shed 5 bases, J shed 8 bases, and the junction held 13 bases outside the gene matches. CDR3 size: 15 residues. In nucleotides, the CDR3 is TGTGCCAGCAGTCCCCTGGGAGCAGGGGGCAGGGGCTACACCTTC. This gives the protein CASSPLGAGGRGYTF.